This T cell receptor beta chain was sequenced in a study of blood T cell repertoires in COVID-19. Repertoires were generated with immunoSEQ multiplex PCR, while TCRdb's copy carries only in-frame clones and drops some. Among over 150,000 clones listed, 88% were seen once. The CDR3 length is 14 residues. The V and J ends lost 1 base and 4 bases respectively, with 11 bases between them. Germline loops: CDR1 SGHNT, CDR2 YYREEE (reference sequence). The V gene is TRBV5-4, the J gene TRBJ2-5; tentatively, D is TRBD1 (6 bases). The clonotype originates from a woman between 18 and 30 years old who had recovered from COVID-19. Sequenced material: PBMCs or T cells enriched from blood (not recorded which). DNA for the CDR3: TGTGCCAGCAGCTTGACAGGGTCGGGAGAGACCCAGTACTTC. This translates into CASSLTGSGETQYF.